Below are 24 T cell receptor beta chains sequenced from a single sample in a study of cytomegalovirus exposure and HLA in healthy donors (dated 2017 in TCRdb). Preparation of the library involved the immunoSEQ multiplex PCR assay. For the multiplex PCR, a mixture combining 60 forward primers for TCR Vbeta segments and 13 reverse primers for TCR Jbeta segments was used. The source is immuneACCESS, and TCRdb retained only in-frame sequences with V and J called. Part of the clones is not carried over; for the studies checked, unresolved V genes explain less than half of this, and the remainder is unexplained. A total of 200,000 or so clones appear in this sample, roughly 84% of them only once. Around 0.25% of the sample is held by the ten biggest clonotypes. Sequencing was carried out using PBMCs. These receptors all come from a boy younger than 18 in good health and CMV-seronegative.

The chain combines TRBV5-1 with TRBJ2-4; 15 bases map to TRBD2. V gave up 4 bases and J gave up 3 bases; unmatched junction bases: 11. This CDR3 has 19 residues. Germline V gene lookup returns CDR1 SGHRS and CDR2 YFSETQ. CDR3 DNA sequence: TGCGCCAGCAGCCTAAGTGGACTAGCGGGAGGGCCGATCAAAAACATTCAGTACTTC. As protein: CASSLSGLAGGPIKNIQYF.

V is TRBV19 and J is TRBJ2-4; perhaps TRBD1 as D (6 bases). The CDR3 has 17 residues. The germline V gene has CDR1 LNHDA and CDR2 SQIVND (reference sequence). V lost 4 bases to trimming and J lost 3 bases, with 19 bases between them. CDR3 region: CASSTNQQGPDKNIQYF. Here the CDR3 DNA reads TGTGCCAGTAGTACCAACCAACAGGGTCCGGACAAAAACATTCAGTACTTC. Filled out from reference TRBV19 and TRBJ2-4, the complete variable domain reads DGGITQSPKYLFRKEGQNVTLSCEQNLNHDAMYWYRQDPGQGLRLIYYSQIVNDFQKGDIAEGYSVSREKKESFPLTVTSAQKNPTAFYLCASSTNQQGPDKNIQYFGAGTRLSVL.

This clone turned up a few times. The chain recombines TRBV9 with TRBJ1-1, with D possibly being TRBD1 (6 bases). Germline CDR1 SGDLS, CDR2 YYNGEE. Deletions cut 0 bases from V and 3 bases from J, with 12 bases between. This CDR3 has 15 residues. The CDR3 reads CASSVEGQPHTEAFF. CDR3 bases: TGTGCCAGCAGCGTAGAAGGACAGCCACACACTGAAGCTTTCTTT.

The J gene is TRBJ1-2, the V gene TRBV29-1; D is perhaps TRBD1 (6 bases). This CDR3 region has 13 residues. Germline-derived CDR1 and CDR2 are SQVTM and ANQGSEA. The V gene lost 2 bases and the J gene lost 8 bases, with 15 bases spanning the gap. DNA of the CDR3: TGCAGCGTTGAAAAGGGGGACATGAGAGGCTACACCTTC. It encodes CSVEKGDMRGYTF.

This sequence joins TRBV28 and TRBJ2-3; 7 bases map to TRBD1. V was clipped by 3 bases and J by 6 bases; unmatched bases: 6. Per germline, CDR1 MDHEN and CDR2 SYDVKM. The CDR3 covers 14 residues. CDR3 in amino acids: CASSFQGERDTQYF. The DNA of the CDR3 is TGTGCCAGCAGTTTCCAGGGGGAGCGGGATACGCAGTATTTT.

This clone was observed a single time. V gene TRBV6-5 combines with J gene TRBJ1-6, with D maybe TRBD1 (5 bases). The V end was cut by 1 base, the J end by 10 bases, with 11 bases between. This CDR3 is 14 amino acids long. Per germline, CDR1 MNHEY and CDR2 SVGAGI. CDR3 sequence: CASSYFREGSPLHF. In nucleotides, the CDR3 is TGTGCCAGCAGTTACTTCAGGGAGGGCTCACCCCTCCACTTT.

This rearrangement joins TRBV9 to TRBJ2-5; a weak D match, TRBD2 (5 bases). The length of the CDR3 is 14 residues. Deletions cut 4 bases from V and 5 bases from J, with 15 bases between. Germline CDR1 reads SGDLS; CDR2 reads YYNGEE. The CDR3 coding sequence is TGTGCCAGCAGCTTTCGCGGGCTAGGGGAGACCCAGTACTTC. This codes for CASSFRGLGETQYF. Together with reference TRBV9 and TRBJ2-5, the CDR3 gives the full variable domain: DSGVTQTPKHLITATGQRVTLRCSPRSGDLSVYWYQQSLDQGLQFLIQYYNGEERAKGNILERFSAQQFPDLHSELNLSSLELGDSALYFCASSFRGLGETQYFGPGTRLLVL.

This rearrangement joins TRBV6-4 to TRBJ1-1; perhaps TRBD1 as D (5 bases). The germline V and J ends were trimmed by 6 bases and 5 bases, with 16 bases remaining between them. CDR1 MRHNA and CDR2 SNTAGT come from the germline V gene. The CDR3 totals 14 residues. CDR3 residues: CASSPQMGGTEAFF. The CDR3, as DNA: TGTGCCAGCAGCCCCCAAATGGGGGGAACTGAAGCTTTCTTT.

The V call is TRBV7-2, the J call TRBJ2-3, with 14 bases aligning to TRBD2. The CDR3 is 17 residues long. Germline CDR1 is SGHTA and CDR2 is FQGNSA. Trimming took 4 bases from V and 5 from J; bases not matched to a gene: 8. In nucleotides, the CDR3 is TGTGCCAGCAGCTCCGGACTAGCGGGGGGCAGGGGAGATACGCAGTATTTT. It is translated as CASSSGLAGGRGDTQYF.

The genes are TRBV2 and TRBJ1-6; D is undetermined. Trimming removed 0 bases at V and 10 bases at J, with 13 bases between. Germline values: CDR1 SNHLY, CDR2 FYNNEI. This CDR3 region has 15 residues. In DNA form, the CDR3 reads TGTGCCAGCAGTGAAGCGCTTCGTGGAGCATCACCCCTCCACTTT. It is translated as CASSEALRGASPLHF.

The gene calls are TRBV6-8 and TRBJ2-7; 12 bases match TRBD1. CDR3 length equals 15 residues. The junction had 3 bases not matched to a gene; V was cut back by 4 bases and J by 2 bases. Germline V CDR1 and CDR2: MNHGY, SAAAGT. CDR3 DNA sequence: TGTGCCAGCAGTTCTAGGGACAGGGGGCCCTACGAGCAGTACTTC. This gives the protein CASSSRDRGPYEQYF.

This chain joins TRBV13 and TRBJ1-1; 7 bases fit TRBD1. Germline values: CDR1 PRHDT, CDR2 FYEKMQ (reference sequence). Trimming cost V 5 bases and J 11 bases; bases outside gene matches: 14. The CDR3 extends over 14 amino acids. The CDR3 nucleotides are TGTGCCAGCAGCACGACAGGGTCTTCCCTTGAGGCTTTCTTT. It is translated as CASSTTGSSLEAFF.

CDR3 sequence: CASSPREGEVTIQYF. CDR3 coding DNA: TGTGCCAGCAGCCCCCGGGAGGGGGAGGTCACCATTCAGTACTTC. The V and J genes are TRBV13 and TRBJ2-4, with TRBD2 matching over 8 bases. The CDR3 spans 15 residues. The germline V gene has CDR1 PRHDT and CDR2 FYEKMQ (reference sequence). J lost 9 bases, V lost 5 bases, and 12 bases had no gene match.

This chain joins TRBV4-1 and TRBJ2-1, with 7 bases aligning to TRBD2. Germline CDR1 and CDR2: MGHRA and YSYEKL. The J segment lost 6 bases and the V segment lost 1 base, leaving 6 bases of the junction unmatched. The CDR3 consists of 15 residues. CDR3 DNA: TGCGCCAGCAGCCAAGTTGTGGGACTAACCAATGAGCAGTTCTTC. Its protein product is CASSQVVGLTNEQFF.

The chain uses TRBV19 and TRBJ2-3; 13 bases are shared with TRBD2. Germline CDR1 LNHDA, CDR2 SQIVND (reference sequence). The CDR3 contains 16 residues. With V trimmed by 5 bases and J by 5 bases, 7 bases remained unmatched. The CDR3 sequence: CASSFGLAGDRDTQYF. The DNA of the CDR3 is TGTGCCAGTAGTTTTGGACTAGCGGGGGACAGAGATACGCAGTATTTT.

V gene TRBV6-5 combines with J gene TRBJ1-2; TRBD1 agrees at 7 bases. The trim removed 6 bases at V and 4 bases at J, leaving 8 bases unmatched. CDR1 is MNHEY and CDR2 is SVGAGI in the germline V gene. The CDR3 sequence is 14 residues long. CDR3: CASSSGTATYGYTF. The CDR3 coding sequence is TGTGCCAGCAGCTCCGGGACAGCCACCTATGGCTACACCTTC.

The chain employs TRBV5-5 and TRBJ2-1; 8 nucleotides line up with TRBD1. Germline assignment: CDR1 SGHKS and CDR2 YYEKEE (reference sequence). The trim removed 7 bases at V and 4 bases at J, leaving 13 bases unmatched. This CDR3 region has 16 residues. The CDR3 DNA follows: TGTGCCAGCCGCGATGGTCACAGGGGGGATTACAATGAGCAGTTCTTC. This gives the protein CASRDGHRGDYNEQFF. The full variable domain, in which reference TRBV5-5 and TRBJ2-1 provide the parts outside the CDR3, is DAGVTQSPTHLIKTRGQQVTLRCSPISGHKSVSWYQQVLGQGPQFIFQYYEKEERGRGNFPDRFSARQFPNYSSELNVNALLLGDSALYLCASRDGHRGDYNEQFFGPGTRLTVL.

V is TRBV25-1 and J is TRBJ2-2; 7 bases are shared with TRBD2. V gave up 9 bases and J gave up 9 bases; unmatched junction bases: 7. This CDR3 comprises 12 residues. CDR1 and CDR2 from the germline V gene are MGHDK and SYGVNS. This chain's CDR3 is CASNGGDRELFF. The CDR3 DNA is TGTGCCAGTAATGGGGGGGACCGGGAGCTGTTTTTT.

The chain carries TRBV6-5 and TRBJ1-2; TRBD1 matches at 8 bases. Germline loops: CDR1 MNHEY, CDR2 SVGAGI. The V and J ends lost 2 bases and 4 bases, in that order; junction bases with no gene match: 3. The CDR3 loop spans 14 amino acids. CDR3 nucleotide sequence: TGTGCCAGCAGTTACGGACAGGGAGGCTATGGCTACACCTTC. Protein product: CASSYGQGGYGYTF.

About this clone: The same CDR3 also results from other DNA sequences found in this sample. J is TRBJ2-7 and V is TRBV5-4; 8 bases agree with TRBD2. J lost 4 bases, V lost 0 bases, and 3 bases had no gene match. Germline V lookup: CDR1 SGHNT, CDR2 YYREEE (reference sequence). CDR3 length: 14 residues. The DNA of the CDR3 is TGTGCCAGCAGCTTGGTCGGGGGGGCTTACGAGCAGTACTTC. This sequence encodes CASSLVGGAYEQYF.

The V and J genes are TRBV7-2 and TRBJ1-2; 7 bases map to TRBD1. The CDR3 runs 16 residues. The V and J ends lost 5 bases and 2 bases, in that order; junction bases with no gene match: 11. Germline V lookup: CDR1 SGHTA, CDR2 FQGNSA. The CDR3: CASSPPRTGRNYGYTF. The CDR3 coding sequence is TGTGCCAGCAGCCCGCCGAGGACAGGACGGAACTATGGCTACACCTTC.

This chain links TRBV5-4 with TRBJ1-1; D not certain. Trimming removed 4 bases from V and 7 bases from J, with 11 bases in between. Germline V gene sequence: CDR1 SGHNT, CDR2 YYREEE (reference sequence). The CDR3 is 12 amino acids. The CDR3 nucleotides read TGTGCCAGCAGCAGAACTACAAATGAAGCTTTCTTT. It is translated as CASSRTTNEAFF. Filled out from reference TRBV5-4 and TRBJ1-1, the complete variable domain reads ETGVTQSPTHLIKTRGQQVTLRCSSQSGHNTVSWYQQALGQGPQFIFQYYREEENGRGNFPPRFSGLQFPNYSSELNVNALELDDSALYLCASSRTTNEAFFGQGTRLTVV.

In the case of this clone: This sample also contains other DNA sequences that code for the same CDR3. The rearrangement links TRBV9 to TRBJ1-1, with 7 positions matching TRBD1. With 3 bases clipped from V and 6 bases from J, the junction kept 8 bases outside the gene matches. CDR3 size: 14 residues. Germline V CDR1 and CDR2: SGDLS, YYNGEE. CDR3 nucleotides: TGTGCCAGCAGCGCTGACAGGGACTGGTCTGAAGCTTTCTTT. Amino acid sequence: CASSADRDWSEAFF.

The chain has TRBV4-1 and TRBJ2-3; perhaps TRBD2 as D (5 bases). The V and J ends lost 1 base and 3 bases respectively, with 11 bases between them. The CDR3 extends over 15 amino acids. Germline CDR1 reads MGHRA; CDR2 reads YSYEKL. CDR3 sequence: CASSQVSRDTDTQYF. The CDR3 DNA sequence: TGCGCCAGCAGCCAAGTTTCCCGGGATACAGATACGCAGTATTTT.